This TCR beta chain was sequenced for a study of T cell changes during pregnancy in multiple sclerosis (dated by TCRdb to about 2019). With respect to the entire study: In women with multiple sclerosis, the researchers looked at how the T cell repertoire shifted as pregnancy progressed.

Receptors were amplified or captured by the immunoSEQ multiplex PCR assay. TCRdb limited this immuneACCESS table to in-frame rearrangements with V and J called. A share of clones is missing; checked studies link under half to unresolved V genes, and the rest is unexplained. The sample table lists 30,000 to 40,000 clones, 90% of them with a count of one. The top ten clones comprise approximately 0.5% of the sample. Deletion took 7 bases off V and 0 bases off J, with a span of 13 bases between the germline ends. The CDR3 has 15 amino acids, counting the end cysteine and phenylalanine. Here the CDR3 DNA is all that survives: 45 bases in frame from base 1. From the germline V gene (reference sequence), CDR1 is MNHNY and CDR2 is SVGAGI. A remark on this clone: Its recognized antigen is unknown. No per-base quality is available; no much larger clone lies one base away.

The material was CD4+ T cells from peripheral blood mononuclear cells, obtained in the second trimester of pregnancy. The source is a female donor with multiple sclerosis, enrolled in a pregnancy study. The V and J segments used are TRBV6-6 and TRBJ1-5; TRBD1 is a possible D gene, resting on 5 matching bases. Read as DNA, the sequence is TGTGCCAGCAATGATGGGGGGATTAGCAATCAGCCCCAGCATTTT. Its product reads: CASNDGGISNQPQHF.